Below, 10 T cell receptor beta chains from the same sample are listed, as sequenced in a study of STAT3 mutations in large granular lymphocyte leukemia. General study results and limits: In T-cell large granular lymphocyte leukemia, about half of patients showed multiple immunodominant subclonotypes.

Their target antigens are unknown. Only in-frame clones appear in the TCRdb table, and some are missing; sequencing was by immunoSEQ multiplex PCR. Among over 25,000 clones, over 60% were seen once, and the ten largest hold 30%. Sequenced sample: peripheral blood mononuclear cells. The receptors shown here come from a woman in her forties or fifties with T-cell large granular lymphocyte leukemia. Some clones in this sample may be carry-over from other donors' samples.

The J gene is TRBJ2-5, the V gene TRBV5-1; weak D call: TRBD2 (5 bases). Germline values: CDR1 SGHRS, CDR2 YFSETQ. The CDR3 covers 15 residues. V dropped 1 base and J dropped 0 bases, with 10 bases sitting between them. The CDR3 protein is CASSLQRGYQETQYF. The CDR3 DNA reads TGCGCCAGCAGCTTGCAGCGCGGGTACCAAGAGACCCAGTACTTC. The variable domain in full, with the rest retrieved from reference TRBV5-1 and TRBJ2-5, is KAGVTQTPRYLIKTRGQQVTLSCSPISGHRSVSWYQQTPGQGLQFLFEYFSETQRNKGNFPGRFSGRQFSNSRSEMNVSTLELGDSALYLCASSLQRGYQETQYFGPGTRLLVL.

This chain links TRBV6-5 with TRBJ2-7; TRBD1 matches at 7 bases. The CDR3 consists of 14 residues. Germline values: CDR1 MNHEY, CDR2 SVGAGI. V gave up 2 bases and J gave up 3 bases; unmatched junction bases: 4. The CDR3 nucleotides read TGTGCCAGCAGTTACGGCGCAGGGGGCTACGAGCAGTACTTC. Translating gives CASSYGAGGYEQYF.

The chain recombines TRBV7-2 with TRBJ2-7; D remains unclear. The V end was cut by 5 bases, the J end by 6 bases, with 17 bases between. This CDR3 spans 14 amino acids. The germline CDR1 and CDR2 sequences are SGHTA and FQGNSA. CDR3 region: CASSPRSAVVEQYF. The CDR3 DNA reads TGTGCCAGCAGCCCTCGATCAGCTGTGGTCGAGCAGTACTTC.

CDR3 residues: CASRATGSGNTIYF. In DNA form, the CDR3 reads TGTGCCAGCAGGGCCACGGGCTCTGGAAACACCATATATTTT. V and J are TRBV6-5 and TRBJ1-3; D gene ambiguous. The CDR3 runs to 14 residues. V was cut by 6 bases and J by 0 bases, with 9 bases left in between. Germline CDR1 MNHEY, CDR2 SVGAGI.

This clone was counted a single time. The J gene is TRBJ1-1, the V gene TRBV5-1; 8 nucleotides line up with TRBD1. The CDR3 spans 14 residues. V lost 4 bases to trimming and J lost 2 bases; unmatched junction nucleotides: 4. CDR1 SGHRS and CDR2 YFSETQ come from the germline V gene. The CDR3 region has the DNA TGCGCCAGCAGCACCGGACAGGGAAACACTGAAGCTTTCTTT. Its protein product is CASSTGQGNTEAFF.

This chain uses TRBV7-2 with TRBJ2-7, with 12 bases matching TRBD2. V lost 4 bases to trimming and J lost 6 bases; unmatched junction nucleotides: 4. The CDR3 is made up of 14 amino acids. Germline V gives CDR1 SGHTA, CDR2 FQGNSA. The CDR3, as DNA: TGTGCCAGCAGCTCGGGACTAGCGGGCCTCGAGCAGTACTTC. This sequence encodes CASSSGLAGLEQYF. Combining the CDR3 with reference TRBV7-2 and TRBJ2-7 gives the whole variable domain GAGVSQSPSNKVTEKGKDVELRCDPISGHTALYWYRQSLGQGLEFLIYFQGNSAPDKSGLPSDRFSAERTGGSVSTLTIQRTQQEDSAVYLCASSSGLAGLEQYFGPGTRLTVT.

The rearrangement uses TRBV4-3 and TRBJ1-1; D gene ambiguous. The germline CDR1 and CDR2 sequences are LGHNA and YSLEER. This CDR3 contains 13 residues. The V end lost 1 base, the J end lost 5 bases, and 8 bases lay between the germline ends. The CDR3 reads CASSQAVGTEAFF. In DNA form, the CDR3 reads TGCGCCAGCAGCCAAGCGGTAGGGACTGAAGCTTTCTTT.

V gene TRBV25-1 combines with J gene TRBJ2-7; possible D gene TRBD1, 5 bases. The germline V gene encodes CDR1 MGHDK and CDR2 SYGVNS. CDR3 length: 16 amino acids. Trimming stripped 0 bases from V and 2 bases from J, with 14 bases between. The CDR3 here is CASSEYPAGRAYEQYF. The CDR3 coding sequence is TGTGCCAGCAGTGAATATCCGGCAGGGCGAGCCTACGAGCAGTACTTC.

The rearrangement uses TRBV30 and TRBJ2-7; 13 bases fit TRBD2. The germline gives CDR1 GTSNPN, CDR2 SVGIG (reference sequence). The length of the CDR3 is 18 residues. V was clipped by 3 bases and J by 1 base; unmatched bases: 12. The CDR3, as DNA: TGTGCCTGGAGCCGATCGAGACTAGCGGGGGGCCTATCCTACGAGCAGTACTTC. It encodes CAWSRSRLAGGLSYEQYF.

The rearrangement joins TRBV7-9 to TRBJ2-7; TRBD1 aligns across 8 bases. The CDR3 runs to 15 residues. The J segment lost 5 bases and the V segment lost 0 bases, leaving 6 bases of the junction unmatched. CDR1 SEHNR and CDR2 FQNEAQ come from the germline V gene (reference sequence). The CDR3 bases are TGTGCCAGCAGCTTAGCCTTGACAGGGGCCCACGAGCAGTACTTC. It translates to CASSLALTGAHEQYF. The complete variable domain, with remaining parts taken from reference TRBV7-9 and TRBJ2-7, reads DTGVSQNPRHKITKRGQNVTFRCDPISEHNRLYWYRQTLGQGPEFLTYFQNEAQLEKSRLLSDRFSAERPKGSFSTLEIQRTEQGDSAMYLCASSLALTGAHEQYFGPGTRLTVT.